This T cell receptor (beta chain) derives from a study of preoperative IRX-2 immunotherapy in early breast cancer (dated by TCRdb to the late 2010s). The CDR3 has 16 amino acids, counting the end cysteine and phenylalanine. Only CDR3 DNA remains: 48 bases, in frame from the first base. Relative to germline, V is 2 bases shorter and J is 4 bases shorter, with 20 bases between their ends. CDR1 and CDR2 (SQVTM, ANQGSEA) derive from the germline V gene. The treatment or condition label for this specimen denotes: preoperative locoregional IRX-2 cytokine immunotherapy. The samples were obtained from a phase Ib study that tested preoperative, locoregional IRX-2 cytokine immunotherapy designed to prime immune responses. Patients with early-stage breast cancer who were given IRX-2 before surgery served as donors. The receptor library was made with the immunoSEQ multiplex PCR assay. Not all clones reach the TCRdb copy of this immuneACCESS table, which keeps in-frame sequences only. Checked studies attribute under half of the gap to unresolved V genes and leave the rest unexplained. This sample comprises 34,000 or so clones, roughly 87% of them detected only once. In total, the top ten clones hold nearly 2.5% of the sample.

About this clone itself: Its antigen is still unknown. One base away there is no much larger clone; base qualities are not given.

The sequence was obtained from a human donor with breast cancer. This specimen was lymph node tissue, taken from a patient treated with IRX-2 immunotherapy. In this chain, TRBV29-1 is recombined with TRBJ1-1; 5 matching bases give a weak D call of TRBD1. The CDR3 reads CSVERGGGGWATEAFF. The bases read TGCAGCGTTGAAAGGGGAGGTGGGGGATGGGCCACTGAAGCTTTCTTT. The full variable domain, with segments outside the CDR3 supplied by the reference TRBV29-1 and TRBJ1-1 proteins, appears as SAVISQKPSRDICQRGTSLTIQCQVDSQVTMMFWYRQQPGQSLTLIATANQGSEATYESGFVIDKFPISRPNLTFSTLTVSNMSPEDSSIYLCSVERGGGGWATEAFFGQGTRLTVV.